The 2 T cell receptor beta chains below were found in one sample sequenced in a study of shared clonotypes between healthy human individuals. Sequencing used immunoSEQ multiplex PCR; TCRdb keeps in-frame clones, though not all of them. The table shows around 600,000 clones, with almost 97% occurring only once. Sequenced sample: naive CD4+ T cells sorted from blood. Subset specified: CD45RA+ positively selected. These receptors all come from a woman aged 25 to 39 in good health.

The V gene is TRBV10-3, the J gene TRBJ2-5, with D perhaps TRBD2 (5 bases). The V gene lost 3 bases and the J gene lost 3 bases, with 11 bases spanning the gap. There are 14 residues in the CDR3. Per germline, CDR1 ENHRY and CDR2 SYGVKD. CDR3 in amino acids: CAISDSEREETQYF. The CDR3 region has the DNA TGTGCCATCAGTGATAGCGAGAGGGAAGAGACCCAGTACTTC.

The rearrangement links TRBV19 to TRBJ1-1, with D perhaps TRBD1 (6 bases). With 3 bases removed from V and 1 base from J, the gap between germline ends came to 12 bases. This CDR3 has 15 amino acids. CDR1 LNHDA and CDR2 SQIVND come from the germline V gene (reference sequence). The CDR3 spells CASSILGHRNTEAFF. CDR3 nucleotides: TGTGCCAGTAGTATTCTGGGACACAGGAACACTGAAGCTTTCTTT.